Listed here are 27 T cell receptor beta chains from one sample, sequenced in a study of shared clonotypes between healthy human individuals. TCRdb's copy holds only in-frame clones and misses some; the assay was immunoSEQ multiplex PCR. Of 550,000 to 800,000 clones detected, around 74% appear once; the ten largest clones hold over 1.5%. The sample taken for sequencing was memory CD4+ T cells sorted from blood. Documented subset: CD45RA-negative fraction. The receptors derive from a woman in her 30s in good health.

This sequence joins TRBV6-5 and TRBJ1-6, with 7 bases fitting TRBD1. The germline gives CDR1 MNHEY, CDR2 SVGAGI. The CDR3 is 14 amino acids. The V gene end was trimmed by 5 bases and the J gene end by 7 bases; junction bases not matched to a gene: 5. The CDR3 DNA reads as TGTGCCAGCAGTGGAGGACAGGCAAATTCACCCCTCCACTTT. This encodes CASSGGQANSPLHF.

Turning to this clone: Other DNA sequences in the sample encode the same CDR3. CDR3 sequence: CASSPPAETQYF. The CDR3 region has the DNA TGTGCCAGCTCACCACCGGCAGAGACCCAGTACTTC. The rearrangement uses TRBV18 and TRBJ2-5, with D uncertain. The CDR3 extends over 12 amino acids. Germline loops: CDR1 KGHSH, CDR2 LQKENI. V was trimmed by 0 bases and J by 4 bases, leaving 3 bases between them.

CDR3 loop: CASSLKGGRHGANVLTF. The CDR3 nucleotides are TGTGCCAGCAGTTTAAAGGGGGGCCGGCATGGGGCCAACGTCCTGACTTTC. The chain carries TRBV27 and TRBJ2-6; D is possibly TRBD1 or TRBD2 (6 bases each). There are 17 residues in the CDR3. The V end was cut by 2 bases, the J end by 3 bases, with 14 bases between. Germline V gives CDR1 MNHEY, CDR2 SMNVEV (reference sequence). The complete variable domain, with remaining parts taken from reference TRBV27 and TRBJ2-6, reads EAQVTQNPRYLITVTGKKLTVTCSQNMNHEYMSWYRQDPGLGLRQIYYSMNVEVTDKGDVPEGYKVSRKEKRNFPLILESPSPNQTSLYFCASSLKGGRHGANVLTFGAGSRLTVL.

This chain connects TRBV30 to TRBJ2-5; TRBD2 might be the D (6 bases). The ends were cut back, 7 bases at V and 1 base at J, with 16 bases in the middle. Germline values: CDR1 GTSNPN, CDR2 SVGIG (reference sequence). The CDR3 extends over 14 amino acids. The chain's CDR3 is CASRLVGGQETQYF. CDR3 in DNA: TGTGCCTCCCGACTAGTGGGGGGCCAAGAGACCCAGTACTTC.

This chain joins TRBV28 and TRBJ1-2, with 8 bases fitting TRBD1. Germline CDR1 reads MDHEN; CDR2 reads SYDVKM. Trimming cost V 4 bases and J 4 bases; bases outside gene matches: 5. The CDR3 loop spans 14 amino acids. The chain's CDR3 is CASSYRGFVYGYTF. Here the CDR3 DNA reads TGTGCCAGCAGTTACAGGGGGTTCGTCTATGGCTACACCTTC.

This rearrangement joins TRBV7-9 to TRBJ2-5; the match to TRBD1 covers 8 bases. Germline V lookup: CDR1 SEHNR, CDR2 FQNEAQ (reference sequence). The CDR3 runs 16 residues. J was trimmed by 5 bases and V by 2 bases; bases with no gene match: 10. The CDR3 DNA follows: TGTGCCAGCAGCTTACCGGACAGGGCCACCTTGGAGACCCAGTACTTC. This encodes CASSLPDRATLETQYF. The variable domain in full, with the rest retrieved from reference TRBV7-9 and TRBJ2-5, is DTGVSQNPRHKITKRGQNVTFRCDPISEHNRLYWYRQTLGQGPEFLTYFQNEAQLEKSRLLSDRFSAERPKGSFSTLEIQRTEQGDSAMYLCASSLPDRATLETQYFGPGTRLLVL.

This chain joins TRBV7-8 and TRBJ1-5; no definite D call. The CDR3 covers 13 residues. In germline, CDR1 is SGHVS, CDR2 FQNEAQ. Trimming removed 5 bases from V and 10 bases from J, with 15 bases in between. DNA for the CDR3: TGTGCCAGCAGCCAAGATCCCGGCGGTCCCCAGCATTTT. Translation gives CASSQDPGGPQHF.

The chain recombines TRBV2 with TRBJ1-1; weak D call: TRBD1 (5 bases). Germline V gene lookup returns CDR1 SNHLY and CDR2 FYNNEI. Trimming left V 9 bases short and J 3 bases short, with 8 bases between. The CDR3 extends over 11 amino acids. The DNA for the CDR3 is TGTGCCAGTGGGGGGGACACTGAAGCTTTCTTT. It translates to CASGGDTEAFF.

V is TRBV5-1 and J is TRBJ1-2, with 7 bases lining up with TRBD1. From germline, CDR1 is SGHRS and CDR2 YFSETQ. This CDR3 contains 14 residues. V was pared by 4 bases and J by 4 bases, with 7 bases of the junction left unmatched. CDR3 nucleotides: TGCGCCAGCAGCCTTTCTCAGGGGGGCTATGGCTACACCTTC. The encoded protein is CASSLSQGGYGYTF. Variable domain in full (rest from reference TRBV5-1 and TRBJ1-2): KAGVTQTPRYLIKTRGQQVTLSCSPISGHRSVSWYQQTPGQGLQFLFEYFSETQRNKGNFPGRFSGRQFSNSRSEMNVSTLELGDSALYLCASSLSQGGYGYTFGSGTRLTVV.

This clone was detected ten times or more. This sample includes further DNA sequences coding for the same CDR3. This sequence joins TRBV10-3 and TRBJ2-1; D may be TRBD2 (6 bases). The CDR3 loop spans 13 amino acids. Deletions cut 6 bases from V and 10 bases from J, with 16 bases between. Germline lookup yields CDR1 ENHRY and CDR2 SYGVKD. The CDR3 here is CAIRGASVIEQFF. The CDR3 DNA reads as TGTGCCATCAGAGGGGCTAGCGTTATCGAGCAGTTCTTC.

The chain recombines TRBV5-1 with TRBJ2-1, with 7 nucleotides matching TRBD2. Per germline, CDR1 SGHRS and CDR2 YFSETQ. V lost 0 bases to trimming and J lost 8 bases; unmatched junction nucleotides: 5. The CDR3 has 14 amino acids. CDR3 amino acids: CASSLGTRADEQFF. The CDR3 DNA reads TGCGCCAGCAGCTTGGGGACTAGAGCGGATGAGCAGTTCTTC.

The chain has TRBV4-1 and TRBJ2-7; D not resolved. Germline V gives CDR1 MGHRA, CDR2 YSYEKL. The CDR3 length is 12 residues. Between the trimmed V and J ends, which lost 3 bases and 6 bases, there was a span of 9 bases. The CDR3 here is CASSHPVGEQYF. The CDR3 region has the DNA TGCGCCAGCAGCCATCCGGTCGGCGAGCAGTACTTC.

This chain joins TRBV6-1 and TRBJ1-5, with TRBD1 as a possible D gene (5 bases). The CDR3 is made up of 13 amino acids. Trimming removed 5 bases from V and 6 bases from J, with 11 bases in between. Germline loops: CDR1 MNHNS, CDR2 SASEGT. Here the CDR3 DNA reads TGTGCCAGCAGTAGTGACAGTTCTCAGCCCCAGCATTTT. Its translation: CASSSDSSQPQHF.

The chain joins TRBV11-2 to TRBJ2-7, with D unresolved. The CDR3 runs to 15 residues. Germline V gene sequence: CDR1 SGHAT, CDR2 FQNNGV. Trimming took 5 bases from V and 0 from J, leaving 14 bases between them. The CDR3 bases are TGTGCCAGCAGCGAACCGGATTCCAGCTCCTACGAGCAGTACTTC. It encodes CASSEPDSSSYEQYF.

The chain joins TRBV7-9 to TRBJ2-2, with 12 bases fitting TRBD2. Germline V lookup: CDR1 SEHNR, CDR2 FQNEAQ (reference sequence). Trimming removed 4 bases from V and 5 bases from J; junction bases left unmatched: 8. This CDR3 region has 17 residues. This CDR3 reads CASSSKLAGGNTGELFF. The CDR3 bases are TGTGCCAGCAGCTCAAAACTAGCGGGAGGCAATACCGGGGAGCTGTTTTTT.

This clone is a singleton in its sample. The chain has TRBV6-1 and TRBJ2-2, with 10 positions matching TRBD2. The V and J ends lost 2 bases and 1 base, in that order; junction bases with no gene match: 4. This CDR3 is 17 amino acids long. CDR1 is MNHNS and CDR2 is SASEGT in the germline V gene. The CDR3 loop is CASSEPSGSLNTGELFF. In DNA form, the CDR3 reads TGTGCCAGCAGTGAACCTAGCGGGAGTCTGAACACCGGGGAGCTGTTTTTT.

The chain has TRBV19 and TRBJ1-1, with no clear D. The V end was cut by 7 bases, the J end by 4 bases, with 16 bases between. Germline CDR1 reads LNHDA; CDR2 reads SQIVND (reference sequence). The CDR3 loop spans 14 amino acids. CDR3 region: CASTSGPGGTEAFF. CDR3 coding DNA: TGTGCCAGTACTTCCGGTCCCGGCGGCACTGAAGCTTTCTTT.

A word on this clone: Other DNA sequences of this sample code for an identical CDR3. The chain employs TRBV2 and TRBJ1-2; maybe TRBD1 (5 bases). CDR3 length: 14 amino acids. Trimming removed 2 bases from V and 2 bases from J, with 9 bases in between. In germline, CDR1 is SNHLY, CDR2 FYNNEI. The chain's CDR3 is CASSESAGNYGYTF. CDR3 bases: TGTGCCAGCAGTGAATCGGCAGGGAACTATGGCTACACCTTC.

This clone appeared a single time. The DNA of the CDR3 is TGTGCCAGCAGCTCGACAGGGGGCGTAGAGCCCCAGCATTTT. This gives the protein CASSSTGGVEPQHF. The rearrangement links TRBV5-6 to TRBJ1-5, with 10 positions matching TRBD1. V lost 3 bases, J lost 8 bases, and 5 bases stayed unmatched. The length of the CDR3 is 14 residues. In germline, CDR1 is SGHDT, CDR2 YYEEEE.

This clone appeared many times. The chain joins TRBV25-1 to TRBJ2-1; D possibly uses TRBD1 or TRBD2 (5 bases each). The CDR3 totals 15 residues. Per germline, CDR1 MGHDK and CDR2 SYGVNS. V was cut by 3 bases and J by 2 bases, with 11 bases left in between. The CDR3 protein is CASSDPGRTYNEQFF. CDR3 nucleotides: TGTGCCAGCAGTGACCCGGGACGAACCTACAATGAGCAGTTCTTC.

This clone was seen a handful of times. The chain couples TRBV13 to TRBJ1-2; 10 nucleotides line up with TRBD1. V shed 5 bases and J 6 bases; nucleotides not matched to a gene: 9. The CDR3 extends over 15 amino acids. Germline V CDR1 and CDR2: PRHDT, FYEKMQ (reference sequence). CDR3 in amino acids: CASSIKGQGIHGYTF. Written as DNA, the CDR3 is TGTGCCAGCAGCATCAAGGGACAGGGGATCCATGGCTACACCTTC. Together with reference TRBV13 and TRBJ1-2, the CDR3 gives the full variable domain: AAGVIQSPRHLIKEKRETATLKCYPIPRHDTVYWYQQGPGQDPQFLISFYEKMQSDKGSIPDRFSAQQFSDYHSELNMSSLELGDSALYFCASSIKGQGIHGYTFGSGTRLTVV.

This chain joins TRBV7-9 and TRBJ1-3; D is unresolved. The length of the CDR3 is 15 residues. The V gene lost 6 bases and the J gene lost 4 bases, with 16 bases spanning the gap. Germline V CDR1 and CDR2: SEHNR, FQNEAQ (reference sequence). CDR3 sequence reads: CASRPRGGLGNTIYF. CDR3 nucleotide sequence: TGTGCCAGCAGGCCCCGGGGTGGCCTCGGAAACACCATATATTTT.

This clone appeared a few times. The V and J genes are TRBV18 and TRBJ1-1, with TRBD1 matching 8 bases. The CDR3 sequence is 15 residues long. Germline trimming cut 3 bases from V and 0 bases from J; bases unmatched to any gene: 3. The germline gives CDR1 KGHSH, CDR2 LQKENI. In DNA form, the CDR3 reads TGTGCCAGCTCACCGGACAGGGCCATGAACACTGAAGCTTTCTTT. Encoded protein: CASSPDRAMNTEAFF.

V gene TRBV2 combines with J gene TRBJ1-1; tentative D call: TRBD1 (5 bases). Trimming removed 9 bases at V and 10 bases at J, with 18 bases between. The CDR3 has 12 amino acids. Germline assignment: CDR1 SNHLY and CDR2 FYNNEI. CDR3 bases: TGTGCCAGGACTACCGGGGGTCCAGGAGCTTTCTTT. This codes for CARTTGGPGAFF. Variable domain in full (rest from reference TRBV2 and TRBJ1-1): EPEVTQTPSHQVTQMGQEVILRCVPISNHLYFYWYRQILGQKVEFLVSFYNNEISEKSEIFDDQFSVERPDGSNFTLKIRSTKLEDSAMYFCARTTGGPGAFFGQGTRLTVV.

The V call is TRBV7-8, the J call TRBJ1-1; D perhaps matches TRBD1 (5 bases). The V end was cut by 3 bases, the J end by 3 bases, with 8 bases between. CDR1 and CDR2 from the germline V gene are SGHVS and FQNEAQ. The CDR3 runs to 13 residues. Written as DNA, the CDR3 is TGTGCCAGCAGCTTGGGACTCGACACTGAAGCTTTCTTT. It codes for CASSLGLDTEAFF.

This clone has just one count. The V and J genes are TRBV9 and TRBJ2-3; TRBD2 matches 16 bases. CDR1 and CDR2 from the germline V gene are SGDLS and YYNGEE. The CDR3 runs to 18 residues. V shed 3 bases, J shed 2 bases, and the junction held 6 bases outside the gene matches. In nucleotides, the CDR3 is TGTGCCAGCAGCGGTGGGACTAGCGGGAGGGATTTCACAGATACGCAGTATTTT. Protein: CASSGGTSGRDFTDTQYF.

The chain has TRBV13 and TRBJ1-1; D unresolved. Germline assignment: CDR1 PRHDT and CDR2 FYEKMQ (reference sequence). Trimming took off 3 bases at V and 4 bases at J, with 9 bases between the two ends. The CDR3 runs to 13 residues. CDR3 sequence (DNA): TGTGCCAGCAGCTTTCTGGTAGGCACTGAAGCTTTCTTT. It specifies CASSFLVGTEAFF. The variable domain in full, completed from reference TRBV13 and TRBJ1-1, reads AAGVIQSPRHLIKEKRETATLKCYPIPRHDTVYWYQQGPGQDPQFLISFYEKMQSDKGSIPDRFSAQQFSDYHSELNMSSLELGDSALYFCASSFLVGTEAFFGQGTRLTVV.